This T cell receptor (beta chain) was captured by sequencing in a study of CD8 T cells in ankylosing spondylitis. Whole-study results and caveats: It was reported that disease-linked clones were significantly enriched in matched ankylosing spondylitis synovial fluid.

It was by quantitative 5'-RACE with molecular barcodes that TCR beta libraries were made. TCRdb re-analysed the 5' RACE reads in MiXCR, keeping a single row per CDR3 protein. The sample yields under 300,000 distinct CDR3 sequences, around 10% seen once. The sample holds many counts of this clonotype. Its antigen is undetermined. The CDR3 sequence is 15 residues long. The V end lost 0 bases, the J end lost 2 bases, and 10 bases lay between the germline ends. Germline values: CDR1 SGHRS, CDR2 YFSETQ. Material: blood, either unsorted or a sorted T cell fraction (not recorded which). This chain uses TRBV5-1 with TRBJ2-3; D is unclear. The origin of this receptor is a male donor with ankylosing spondylitis or in good health (not recorded which). The CDR3 loop reads CASSLAGRYTDTQYF. CDR3 bases: TGCGCCAGCAGCTTGGCTGGCAGATACACAGATACGCAGTATTTT.